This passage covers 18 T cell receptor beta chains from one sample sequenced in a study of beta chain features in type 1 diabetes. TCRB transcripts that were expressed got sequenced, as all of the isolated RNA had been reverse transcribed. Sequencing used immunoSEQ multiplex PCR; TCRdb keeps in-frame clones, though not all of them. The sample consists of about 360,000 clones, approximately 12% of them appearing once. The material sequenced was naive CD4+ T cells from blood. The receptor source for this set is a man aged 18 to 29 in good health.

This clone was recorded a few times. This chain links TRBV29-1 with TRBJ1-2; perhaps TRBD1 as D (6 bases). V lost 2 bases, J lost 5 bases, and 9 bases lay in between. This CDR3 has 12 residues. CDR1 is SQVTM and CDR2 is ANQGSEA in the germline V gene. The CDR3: CSVERTAYGYTF. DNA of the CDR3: TGCAGCGTTGAACGGACAGCTTATGGCTACACCTTC.

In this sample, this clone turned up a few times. CDR3 in amino acids: CASSIRASGTNEQFF. CDR3 in DNA: TGTGCCAGTAGTATTCGGGCTAGCGGGACGAATGAGCAGTTCTTC. V usage is TRBV19 and J usage is TRBJ2-1; 9 nucleotides align to TRBD2. Unmatched junction bases numbered 7, after V lost 3 bases and J lost 7 bases. The CDR3 runs 15 residues. Germline lookup yields CDR1 LNHDA and CDR2 SQIVND (reference sequence).

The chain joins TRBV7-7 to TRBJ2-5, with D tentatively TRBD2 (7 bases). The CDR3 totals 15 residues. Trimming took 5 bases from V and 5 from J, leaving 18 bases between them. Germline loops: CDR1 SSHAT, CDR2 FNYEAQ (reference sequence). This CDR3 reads CASSRVGGGAETQYF. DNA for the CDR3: TGTGCCAGCAGCCGCGTTGGGGGGGGCGCGGAGACCCAGTACTTC.

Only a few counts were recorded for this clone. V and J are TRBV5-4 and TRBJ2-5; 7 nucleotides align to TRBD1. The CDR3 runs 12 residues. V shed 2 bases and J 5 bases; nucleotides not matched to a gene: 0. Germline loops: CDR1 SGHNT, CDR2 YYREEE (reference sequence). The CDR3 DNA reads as TGTGCCAGCAGCTTACAGGGGGAGACCCAGTACTTC. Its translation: CASSLQGETQYF.

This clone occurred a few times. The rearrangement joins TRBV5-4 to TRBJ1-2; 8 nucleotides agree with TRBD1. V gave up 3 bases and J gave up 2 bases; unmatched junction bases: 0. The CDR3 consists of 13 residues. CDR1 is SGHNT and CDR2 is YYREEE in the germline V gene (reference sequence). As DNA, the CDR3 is TGTGCCAGCAGCTGGACAGGGAACTATGGCTACACCTTC. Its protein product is CASSWTGNYGYTF.

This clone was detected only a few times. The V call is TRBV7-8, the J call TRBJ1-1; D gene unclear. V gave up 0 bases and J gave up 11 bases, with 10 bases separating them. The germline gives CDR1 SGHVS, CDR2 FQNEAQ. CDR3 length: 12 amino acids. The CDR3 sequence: CASSLAGAGAFF. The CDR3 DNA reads TGTGCCAGCAGCTTAGCTGGCGCGGGGGCTTTCTTT.

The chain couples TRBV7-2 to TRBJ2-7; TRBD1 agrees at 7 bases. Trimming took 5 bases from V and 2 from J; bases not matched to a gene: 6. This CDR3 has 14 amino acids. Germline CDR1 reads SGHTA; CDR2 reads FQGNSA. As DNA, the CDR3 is TGTGCCAGCAGCCCCCGACAGGGCCCCTACGAGCAGTACTTC. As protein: CASSPRQGPYEQYF.

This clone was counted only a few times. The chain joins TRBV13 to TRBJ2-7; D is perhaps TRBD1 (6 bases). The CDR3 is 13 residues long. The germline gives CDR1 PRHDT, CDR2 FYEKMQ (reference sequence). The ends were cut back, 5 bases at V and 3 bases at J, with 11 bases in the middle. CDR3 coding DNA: TGTGCCAGCAGCACAACAGGGATCTACGAGCAGTACTTC. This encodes CASSTTGIYEQYF.

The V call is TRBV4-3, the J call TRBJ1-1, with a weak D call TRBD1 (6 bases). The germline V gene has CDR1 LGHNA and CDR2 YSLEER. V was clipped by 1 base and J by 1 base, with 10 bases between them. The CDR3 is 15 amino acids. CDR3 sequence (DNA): TGCGCCAGCAGCCAAGTAGACAGGCCGAACACTGAAGCTTTCTTT. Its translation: CASSQVDRPNTEAFF.

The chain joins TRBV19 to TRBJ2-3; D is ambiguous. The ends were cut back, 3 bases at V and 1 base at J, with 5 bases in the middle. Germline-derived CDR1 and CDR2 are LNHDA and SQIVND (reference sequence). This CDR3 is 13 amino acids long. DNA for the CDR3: TGTGCCAGTAGTATGGGCCGCACAGATACGCAGTATTTT. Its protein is CASSMGRTDTQYF.

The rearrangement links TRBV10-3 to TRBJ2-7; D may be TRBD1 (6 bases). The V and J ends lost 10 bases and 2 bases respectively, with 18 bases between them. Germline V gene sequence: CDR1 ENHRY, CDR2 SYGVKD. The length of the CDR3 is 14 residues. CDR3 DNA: TGTGCCACTCAGCAACAGGGAGATACCTACGAGCAGTACTTC. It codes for CATQQQGDTYEQYF.

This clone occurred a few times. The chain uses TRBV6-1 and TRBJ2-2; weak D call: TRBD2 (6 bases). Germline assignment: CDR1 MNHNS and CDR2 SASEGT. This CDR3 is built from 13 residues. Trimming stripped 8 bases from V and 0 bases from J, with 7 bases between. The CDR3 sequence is CASAGSNTGELFF. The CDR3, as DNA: TGTGCCAGCGCGGGGTCGAACACCGGGGAGCTGTTTTTT.

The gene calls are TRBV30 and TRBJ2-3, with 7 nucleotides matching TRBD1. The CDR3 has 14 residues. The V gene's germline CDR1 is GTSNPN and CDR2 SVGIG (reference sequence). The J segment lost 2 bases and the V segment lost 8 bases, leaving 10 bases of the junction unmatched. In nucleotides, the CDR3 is TGTGCCACAGGGGAGCGGAGAAACACAGATACGCAGTATTTT. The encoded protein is CATGERRNTDTQYF.

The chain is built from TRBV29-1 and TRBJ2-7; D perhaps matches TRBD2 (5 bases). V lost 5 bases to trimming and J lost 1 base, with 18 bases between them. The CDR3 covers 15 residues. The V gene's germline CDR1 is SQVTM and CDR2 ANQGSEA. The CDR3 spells CSVRRRSWRSYEQYF. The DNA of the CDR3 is TGCAGCGTTCGACGGAGGAGCTGGCGATCCTACGAGCAGTACTTC.

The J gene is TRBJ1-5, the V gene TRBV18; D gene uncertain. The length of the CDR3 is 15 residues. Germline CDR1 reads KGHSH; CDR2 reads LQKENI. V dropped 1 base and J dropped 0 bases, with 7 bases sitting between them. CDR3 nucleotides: TGTGCCAGCTCACCACAGAGTAATAGCAATCAGCCCCAGCATTTT. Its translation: CASSPQSNSNQPQHF.

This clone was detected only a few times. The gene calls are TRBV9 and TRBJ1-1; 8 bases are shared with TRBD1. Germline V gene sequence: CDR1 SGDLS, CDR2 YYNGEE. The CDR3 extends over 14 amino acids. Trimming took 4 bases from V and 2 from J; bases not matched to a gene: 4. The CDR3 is CASSPGQVNTEAFF. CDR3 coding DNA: TGTGCCAGCAGCCCGGGACAGGTTAACACTGAAGCTTTCTTT.

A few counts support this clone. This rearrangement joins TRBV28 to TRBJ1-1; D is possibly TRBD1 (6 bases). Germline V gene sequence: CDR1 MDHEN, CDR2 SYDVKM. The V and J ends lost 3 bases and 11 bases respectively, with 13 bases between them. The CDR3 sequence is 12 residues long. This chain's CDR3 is CASSFWGQAAFF. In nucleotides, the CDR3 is TGTGCCAGCAGTTTCTGGGGGCAAGCGGCTTTCTTT.

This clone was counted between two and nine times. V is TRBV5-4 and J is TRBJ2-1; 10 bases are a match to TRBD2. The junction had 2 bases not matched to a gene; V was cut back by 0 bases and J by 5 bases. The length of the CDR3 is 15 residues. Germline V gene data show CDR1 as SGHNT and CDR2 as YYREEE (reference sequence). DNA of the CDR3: TGTGCCAGCAGCTTGGAGCGGGGGGGCAACAATGAGCAGTTCTTC. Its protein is CASSLERGGNNEQFF.